This T cell receptor (beta chain) was recovered during a study of blood T cell repertoires in COVID-19. Turning to the study itself: Specimens from acute and convalescent COVID-19 originated in the United States, Italy and Spain. T cells, B-cell-depleted T cells, or PBMCs supplied cDNA or gDNA.

How the authors handled the data: The authors estimated nucleated cell counts from reference gene primer amplification. Sequencing used immunoSEQ multiplex PCR; TCRdb keeps in-frame clones, though not all of them. The V and J calls and clone size were taken over from that table, and D and trimming were inferred from the DNA. Found here are some 130,000 clones, around 80% of them singletons; the top ten hold roughly 1.8%. Germline V gene data show CDR1 as MGHRA and CDR2 as YSYEKL. The CDR3 is made up of 14 amino acids. Trimming stripped 0 bases from V and 3 bases from J, with 8 bases between. The sequence came from a man aged 65 to 85 with acute or convalescent COVID-19. The V call is TRBV4-1, the J call TRBJ1-1; D is possibly TRBD1 (5 bases). The specimen sequenced was peripheral blood. In DNA, the CDR3 is TGCGCCAGCAGCCAAGAGATCAGGGACACTGAAGCTTTCTTT. Encoded protein: CASSQEIRDTEAFF.